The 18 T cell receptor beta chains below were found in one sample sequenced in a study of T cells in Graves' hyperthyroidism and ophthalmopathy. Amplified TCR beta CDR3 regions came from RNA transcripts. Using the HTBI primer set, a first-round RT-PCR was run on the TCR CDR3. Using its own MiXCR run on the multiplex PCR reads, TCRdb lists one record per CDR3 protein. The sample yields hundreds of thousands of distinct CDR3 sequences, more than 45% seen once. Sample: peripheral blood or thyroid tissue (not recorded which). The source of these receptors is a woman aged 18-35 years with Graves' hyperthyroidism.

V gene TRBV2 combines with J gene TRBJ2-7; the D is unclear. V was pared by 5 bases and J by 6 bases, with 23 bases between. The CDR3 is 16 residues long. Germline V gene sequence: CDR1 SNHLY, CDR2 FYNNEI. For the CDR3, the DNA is TGTGCCAGCAGTTACTCCACAATGGTTAGACAAGGCGAGCAGTACTTC. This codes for CASSYSTMVRQGEQYF.

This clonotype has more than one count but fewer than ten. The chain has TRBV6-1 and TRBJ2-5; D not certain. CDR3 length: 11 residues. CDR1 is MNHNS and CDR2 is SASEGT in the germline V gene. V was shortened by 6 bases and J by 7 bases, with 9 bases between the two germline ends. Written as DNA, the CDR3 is TGTGCCAGCAGCCACTCAGGGACCCAGTACTTC. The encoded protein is CASSHSGTQYF.

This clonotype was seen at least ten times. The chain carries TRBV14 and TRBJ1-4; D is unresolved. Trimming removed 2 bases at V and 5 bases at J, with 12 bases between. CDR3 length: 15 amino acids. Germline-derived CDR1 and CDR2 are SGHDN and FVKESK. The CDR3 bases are TGTGCCAGCAGCCAACGGGCAGCAGTAAATGAAAAACTGTTTTTT. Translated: CASSQRAAVNEKLFF.

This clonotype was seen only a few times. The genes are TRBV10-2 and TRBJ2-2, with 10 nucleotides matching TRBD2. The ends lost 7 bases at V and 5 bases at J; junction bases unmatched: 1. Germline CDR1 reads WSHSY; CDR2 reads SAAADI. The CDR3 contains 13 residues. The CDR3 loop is CASNSGRTGELFF. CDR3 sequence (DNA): TGCGCCAGCAATAGCGGGAGGACCGGGGAGCTGTTTTTT.

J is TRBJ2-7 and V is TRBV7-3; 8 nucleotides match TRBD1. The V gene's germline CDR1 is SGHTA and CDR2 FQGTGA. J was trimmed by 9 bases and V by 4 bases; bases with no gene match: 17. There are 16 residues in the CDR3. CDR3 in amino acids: CASSSRTGRGSLRQYF. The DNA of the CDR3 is TGTGCCAGCAGCTCGCGGACAGGGCGTGGTAGTCTACGGCAGTACTTC.

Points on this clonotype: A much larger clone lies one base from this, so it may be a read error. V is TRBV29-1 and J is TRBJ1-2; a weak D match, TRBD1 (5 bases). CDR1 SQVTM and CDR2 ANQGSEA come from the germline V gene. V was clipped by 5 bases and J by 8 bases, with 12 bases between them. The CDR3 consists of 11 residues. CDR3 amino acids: CSVKQARGYTF. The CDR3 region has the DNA TGCAGCGTTAAACAGGCCCGAGGCTACACCTTC.

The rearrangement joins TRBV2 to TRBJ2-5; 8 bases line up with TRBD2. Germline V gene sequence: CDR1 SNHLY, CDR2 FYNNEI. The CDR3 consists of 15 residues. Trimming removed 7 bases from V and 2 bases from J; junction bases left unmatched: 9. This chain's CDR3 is CASTRVGGRQETQYF. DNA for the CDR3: TGTGCCAGCACGAGGGTTGGCGGGAGGCAAGAGACCCAGTACTTC.

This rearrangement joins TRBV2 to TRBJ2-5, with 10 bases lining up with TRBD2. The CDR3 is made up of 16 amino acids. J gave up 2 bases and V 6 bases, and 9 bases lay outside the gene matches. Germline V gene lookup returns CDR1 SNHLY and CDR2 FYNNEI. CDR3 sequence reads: CASSAYRAGGQETQYF. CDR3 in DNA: TGTGCCAGCAGCGCCTATAGAGCGGGAGGGCAAGAGACCCAGTACTTC.

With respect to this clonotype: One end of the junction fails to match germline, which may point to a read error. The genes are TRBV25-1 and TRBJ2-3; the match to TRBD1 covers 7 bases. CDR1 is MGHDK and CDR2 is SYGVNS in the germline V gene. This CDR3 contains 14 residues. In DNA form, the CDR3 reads TGCGCCAGCTTCGAAGGGACAGCCACAGATACGCAGTATTTT. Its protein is CASFEGTATDTQYF.

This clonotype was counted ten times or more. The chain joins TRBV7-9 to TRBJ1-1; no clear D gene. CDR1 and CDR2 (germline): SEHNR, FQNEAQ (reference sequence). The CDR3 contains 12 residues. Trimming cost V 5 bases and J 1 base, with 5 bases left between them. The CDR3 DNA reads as TGTGCCAGCAGCATAAAGAACACTGAAGCTTTCTTT. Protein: CASSIKNTEAFF.

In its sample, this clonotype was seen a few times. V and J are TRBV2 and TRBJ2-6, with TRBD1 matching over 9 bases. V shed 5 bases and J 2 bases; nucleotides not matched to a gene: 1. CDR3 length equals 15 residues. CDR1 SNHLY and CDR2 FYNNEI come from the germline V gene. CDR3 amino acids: CASSRDRAGANVLTF. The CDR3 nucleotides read TGTGCCAGCAGTAGGGACAGGGCTGGGGCCAACGTCCTGACTTTC.

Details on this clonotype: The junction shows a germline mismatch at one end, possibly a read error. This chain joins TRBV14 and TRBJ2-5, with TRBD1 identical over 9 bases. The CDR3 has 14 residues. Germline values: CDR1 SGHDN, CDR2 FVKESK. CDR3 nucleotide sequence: TGTGCCGGCAGGATCTCGGGACAGGGCGAGACCCAGTACTTC. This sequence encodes CAGRISGQGETQYF.

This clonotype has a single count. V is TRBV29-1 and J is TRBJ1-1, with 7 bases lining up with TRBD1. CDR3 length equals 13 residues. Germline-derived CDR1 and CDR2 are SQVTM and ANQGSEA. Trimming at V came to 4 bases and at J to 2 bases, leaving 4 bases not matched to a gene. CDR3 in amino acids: CSVVGTANTEAFF. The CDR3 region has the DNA TGCAGCGTTGTTGGGACAGCAAACACTGAAGCTTTCTTT.

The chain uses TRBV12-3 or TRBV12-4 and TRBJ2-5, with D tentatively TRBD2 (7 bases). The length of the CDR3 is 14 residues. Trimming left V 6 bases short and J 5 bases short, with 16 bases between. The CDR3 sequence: CASRSTRGRETQYF. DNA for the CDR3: TGTGCCAGCAGATCCACGCGGGGGCGTGAGACCCAGTACTTC.

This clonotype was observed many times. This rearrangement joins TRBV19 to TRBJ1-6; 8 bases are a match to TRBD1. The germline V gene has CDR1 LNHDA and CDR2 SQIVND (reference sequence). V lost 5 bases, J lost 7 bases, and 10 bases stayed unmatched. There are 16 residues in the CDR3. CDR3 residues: CASSPWTGYGNSPLHF. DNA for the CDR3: TGTGCCAGTAGTCCATGGACAGGGTATGGGAATTCACCCCTCCACTTT.

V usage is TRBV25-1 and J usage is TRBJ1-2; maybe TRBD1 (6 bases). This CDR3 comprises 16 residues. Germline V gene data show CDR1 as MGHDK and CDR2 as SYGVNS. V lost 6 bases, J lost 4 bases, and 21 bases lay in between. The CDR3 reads CASSPKEWGRTYGYTF. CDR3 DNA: TGTGCCAGCAGCCCCAAGGAGTGGGGGCGAACCTATGGCTACACCTTC.

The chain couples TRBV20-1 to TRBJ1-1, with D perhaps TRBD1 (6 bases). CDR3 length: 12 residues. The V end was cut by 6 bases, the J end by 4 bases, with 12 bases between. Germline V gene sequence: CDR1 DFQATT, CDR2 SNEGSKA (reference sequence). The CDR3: CSASRGPTEAFF. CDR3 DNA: TGCAGTGCGTCCAGGGGACCCACTGAAGCTTTCTTT.

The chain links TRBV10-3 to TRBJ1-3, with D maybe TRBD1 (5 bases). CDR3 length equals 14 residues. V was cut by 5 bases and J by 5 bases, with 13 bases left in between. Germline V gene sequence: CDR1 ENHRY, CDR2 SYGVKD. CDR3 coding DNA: TGTGCCATCAGTTTAAGGGGTACGAGAAACACCATATATTTT. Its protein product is CAISLRGTRNTIYF.